This T cell receptor (beta chain) was recorded in a study of breast tumors, draining lymph nodes, adjacent tissues (dated by TCRdb to between 2015 and 2016). Broadly, across the study: Breast cancer patients provided tumor, adjacent nontumor tissue and axillary lymph nodes, and the study compared the TCR beta repertoires across these three sources. The study aimed to assess the relationships and possible T-cell exchange between tumor, surrounding tissue and draining lymph node repertoires in human breast cancer. Paper-wide results and their limitations: Tumor and nontumor tissue repertoires were found to be significantly more similar in luminal-like than in basal-like breast cancer. Tumor T-cell repertoires showed less diversity than lymph node repertoires and more diversity than nontumor tissue repertoires, and tumor T-cell repertoires showed preferential V and J gene usage. The data were considered consistent with most tumor T cells being derived from the lymph node and subsequently expanding within tumor tissue. Rather than being directly demonstrated, the conclusion that tumor T cells originate in lymph nodes was presented as consistent with a hypothesis.

This clonotype was detected many times. Its antigen is currently not known. The record has no base qualities; no much larger clone is one base away. Instrument on record: Illumina HiSeq 2000. Multiplex PCR amplification was used to build the TCR beta chain libraries. The amplified TCR beta chain products were analyzed by high-throughput sequencing. Starting from the raw public reads, TCRdb applied fastp trimming at Q25, assembled clones with MiXCR and retained in-frame beta chains. Rows with a matching CDR3 protein are joined into one entry that keeps the most common DNA and genes. For this sample the table gives tens of thousands of distinct CDR3 sequences, of which under 45% were detected only once. Over 9.5% of the sample belongs to the ten largest clones. Reading from cysteine to phenylalanine, the CDR3 counts 14 amino acids. Of all the DNA, just the CDR3 is kept, 42 bases in frame from base 1. V drops 5 bases and J drops 7 bases, leaving 14 bases in between.

Sequenced sample: breast tumor tissue. The TCR sequence derives from a female donor with breast cancer. Some clones in this sample may be carry-over from other donors' samples. The chain was built from TRBV12-3 or TRBV12-4 and TRBJ2-2; the D gene identity is not certain. The nucleotide sequence reads TGTGCCAGCAGTCCCTTTGCTGCTAGCGGGGAGCTGTTTTTT. It specifies CASSPFAASGELFF.